This T cell receptor (beta chain) was sequenced in a study of blood T cell repertoires in COVID-19. Study information: COVID-19 samples from acute and convalescent phases originated in the United States, Italy and Spain.

The CDR3 is 15 residues long. With 5 bases clipped from V and 1 base from J, the junction kept 5 bases outside the gene matches. Germline V gives CDR1 MNHEY, CDR2 SVGAGI. Sequencing was performed with immunoSEQ multiplex PCR; in TCRdb, only in-frame clones are kept and a portion is missing. The table records some 250,000 clones, roughly 90% of them present only once. The receptor was isolated from a woman aged 25 to 45 with acute or convalescent COVID-19. Material: peripheral blood. The chain employs TRBV6-5 and TRBJ2-3; TRBD2 matches 8 bases. The CDR3 bases are TGTGCCAGCAGTCTCTTAGCGGGACGCACAGATACGCAGTATTTT. It codes for CASSLLAGRTDTQYF.